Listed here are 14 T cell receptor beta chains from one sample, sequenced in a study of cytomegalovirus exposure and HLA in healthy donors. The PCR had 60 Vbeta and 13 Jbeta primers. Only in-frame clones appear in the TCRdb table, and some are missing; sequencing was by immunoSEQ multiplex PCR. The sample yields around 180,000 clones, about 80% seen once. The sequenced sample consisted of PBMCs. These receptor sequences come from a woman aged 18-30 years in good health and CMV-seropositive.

The CDR3 is CASRPTSGGLYEQYF. In DNA form, the CDR3 reads TGTGCCAGCAGACCGACTAGCGGGGGGCTATACGAGCAGTACTTC. The rearrangement links TRBV6-6 to TRBJ2-5; TRBD2 matches 13 bases. The closer fit of TRBJ2-7 to the DNA end suggests the J call may be wrong. The CDR3 consists of 15 residues. In germline, CDR1 is MNHNY, CDR2 SVGAGI (reference sequence).

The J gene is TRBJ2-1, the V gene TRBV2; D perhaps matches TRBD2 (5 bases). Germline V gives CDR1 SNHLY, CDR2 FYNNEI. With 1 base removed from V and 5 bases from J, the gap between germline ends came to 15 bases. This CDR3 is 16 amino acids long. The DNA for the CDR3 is TGTGCCAGCAGTGAAGTGCTAGTGTGGACTGACAATGAGCAGTTCTTC. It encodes CASSEVLVWTDNEQFF.

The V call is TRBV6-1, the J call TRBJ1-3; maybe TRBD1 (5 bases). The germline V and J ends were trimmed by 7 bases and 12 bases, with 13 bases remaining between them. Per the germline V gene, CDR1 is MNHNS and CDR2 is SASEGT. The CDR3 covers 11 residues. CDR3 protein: CASTLGGFIYF. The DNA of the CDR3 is TGTGCCAGCACTCTGGGGGGTTTCATATATTTT.

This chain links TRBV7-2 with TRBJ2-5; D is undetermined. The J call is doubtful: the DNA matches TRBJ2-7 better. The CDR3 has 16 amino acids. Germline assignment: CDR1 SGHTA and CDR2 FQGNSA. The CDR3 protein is CASSLGGYFVSYEQYF. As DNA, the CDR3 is TGTGCCAGCAGCTTAGGCGGTTATTTTGTCTCCTACGAGCAGTACTTC.

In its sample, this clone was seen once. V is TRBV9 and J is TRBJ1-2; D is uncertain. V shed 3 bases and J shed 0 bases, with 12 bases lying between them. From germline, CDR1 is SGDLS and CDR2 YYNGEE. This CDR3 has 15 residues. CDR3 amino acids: CASSGLGFTNYGYTF. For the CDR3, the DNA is TGTGCCAGCAGCGGGCTTGGTTTTACTAACTATGGCTACACCTTC.

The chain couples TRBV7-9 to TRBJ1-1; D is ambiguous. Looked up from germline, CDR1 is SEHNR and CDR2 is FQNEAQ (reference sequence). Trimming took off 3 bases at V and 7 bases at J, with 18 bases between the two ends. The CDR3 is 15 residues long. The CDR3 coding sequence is TGTGCCAGCAGCTTCGTAGTCGGTGCGGTCAGTGAAGCTTTCTTT. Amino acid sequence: CASSFVVGAVSEAFF. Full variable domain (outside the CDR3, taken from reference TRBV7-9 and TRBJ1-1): DTGVSQNPRHKITKRGQNVTFRCDPISEHNRLYWYRQTLGQGPEFLTYFQNEAQLEKSRLLSDRFSAERPKGSFSTLEIQRTEQGDSAMYLCASSFVVGAVSEAFFGQGTRLTVV.

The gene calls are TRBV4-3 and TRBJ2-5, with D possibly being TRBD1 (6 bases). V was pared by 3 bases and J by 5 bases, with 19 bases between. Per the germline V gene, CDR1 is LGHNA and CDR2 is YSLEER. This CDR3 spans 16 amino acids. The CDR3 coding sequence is TGCGCCAGCAGCCAGAACGTCGCACAGGGTTCGGAGACCCAGTACTTC. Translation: CASSQNVAQGSETQYF.

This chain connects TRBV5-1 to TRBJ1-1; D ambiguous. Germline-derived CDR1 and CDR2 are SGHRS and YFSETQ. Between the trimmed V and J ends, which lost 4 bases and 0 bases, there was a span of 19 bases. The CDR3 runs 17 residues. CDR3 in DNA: TGCGCCAGCAGCCCATGGTACTCCCAGGCTATGAACACTGAAGCTTTCTTT. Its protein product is CASSPWYSQAMNTEAFF.

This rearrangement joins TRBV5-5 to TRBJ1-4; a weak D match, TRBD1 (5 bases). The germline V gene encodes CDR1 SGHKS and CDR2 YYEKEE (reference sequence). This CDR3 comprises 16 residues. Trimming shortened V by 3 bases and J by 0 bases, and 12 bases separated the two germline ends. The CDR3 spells CASSWGGVATNEKLFF. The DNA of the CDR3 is TGTGCCAGCAGCTGGGGGGGTGTTGCAACTAATGAAAAACTGTTTTTT.

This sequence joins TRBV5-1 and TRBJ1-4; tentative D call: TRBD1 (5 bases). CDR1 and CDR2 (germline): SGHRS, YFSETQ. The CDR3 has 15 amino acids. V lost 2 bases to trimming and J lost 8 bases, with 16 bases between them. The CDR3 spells CASSFSPGGREKLFF. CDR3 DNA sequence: TGCGCCAGCAGCTTTTCCCCGGGGGGAAGGGAAAAACTGTTTTTT. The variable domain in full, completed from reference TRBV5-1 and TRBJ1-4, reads KAGVTQTPRYLIKTRGQQVTLSCSPISGHRSVSWYQQTPGQGLQFLFEYFSETQRNKGNFPGRFSGRQFSNSRSEMNVSTLELGDSALYLCASSFSPGGREKLFFGSGTQLSVL.

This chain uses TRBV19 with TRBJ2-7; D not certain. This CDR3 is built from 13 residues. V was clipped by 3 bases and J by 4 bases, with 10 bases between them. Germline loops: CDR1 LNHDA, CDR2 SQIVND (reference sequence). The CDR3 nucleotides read TGTGCCAGTAGTATTAACCTCCGGTACGAGCAGTACTTC. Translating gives CASSINLRYEQYF.

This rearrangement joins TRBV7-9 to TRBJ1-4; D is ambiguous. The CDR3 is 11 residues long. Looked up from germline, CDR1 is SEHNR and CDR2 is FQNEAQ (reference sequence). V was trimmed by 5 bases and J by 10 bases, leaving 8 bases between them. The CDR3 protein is CASSREAKLFF. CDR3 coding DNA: TGTGCCAGCAGCAGGGAGGCAAAACTGTTTTTT. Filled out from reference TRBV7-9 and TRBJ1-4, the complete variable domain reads DTGVSQNPRHKITKRGQNVTFRCDPISEHNRLYWYRQTLGQGPEFLTYFQNEAQLEKSRLLSDRFSAERPKGSFSTLEIQRTEQGDSAMYLCASSREAKLFFGSGTQLSVL.

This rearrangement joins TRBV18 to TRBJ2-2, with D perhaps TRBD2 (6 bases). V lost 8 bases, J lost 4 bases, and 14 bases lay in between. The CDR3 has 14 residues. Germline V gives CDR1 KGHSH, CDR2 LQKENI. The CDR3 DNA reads TGTGCCAGCCGACGGGACTGGCTCACCGGGGAGCTGTTTTTT. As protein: CASRRDWLTGELFF.

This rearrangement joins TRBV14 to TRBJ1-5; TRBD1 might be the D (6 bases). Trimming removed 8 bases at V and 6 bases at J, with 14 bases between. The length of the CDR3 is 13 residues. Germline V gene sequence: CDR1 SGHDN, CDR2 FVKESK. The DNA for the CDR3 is TGTGCCAGCGCGGGGGCGATTAGTCAGCCCCAGCATTTT. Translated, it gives CASAGAISQPQHF.